The T cell receptor (beta chain) described here comes from a study of breast tumors, draining lymph nodes, adjacent tissues. The study, taken as a whole, reports: Tumor TCR diversity was below lymph nodes but above nontumor tissue. Data only fit, rather than demonstrated, lymph node origin of most tumor T cells.

TCRdb fed the multiplex PCR reads into MiXCR, producing one record per CDR3 protein. The table shows about 100,000 distinct CDR3 sequences, with 21% occurring only once. This clonotype was observed many times. What it recognizes is unknown. The CDR3 covers 16 residues. The V and J ends lost 2 bases and 6 bases, in that order; junction bases with no gene match: 7. Breast cancer patients provided tissue from their axillary draining lymph nodes. Sequencing was performed on axillary lymph node tissue. The clonotype originates from a female donor with breast cancer. Some clones in this sample may be carry-over from other donors' samples. V gene TRBV12-3 or TRBV12-4 combines with J gene TRBJ1-5; 10 positions agree with TRBD1. CDR3 residues: CASSLWDRGDSQPQHF. CDR3 sequence (DNA): TGTGCCAGCAGTTTATGGGACAGGGGTGACTCTCAGCCCCAGCATTTT.